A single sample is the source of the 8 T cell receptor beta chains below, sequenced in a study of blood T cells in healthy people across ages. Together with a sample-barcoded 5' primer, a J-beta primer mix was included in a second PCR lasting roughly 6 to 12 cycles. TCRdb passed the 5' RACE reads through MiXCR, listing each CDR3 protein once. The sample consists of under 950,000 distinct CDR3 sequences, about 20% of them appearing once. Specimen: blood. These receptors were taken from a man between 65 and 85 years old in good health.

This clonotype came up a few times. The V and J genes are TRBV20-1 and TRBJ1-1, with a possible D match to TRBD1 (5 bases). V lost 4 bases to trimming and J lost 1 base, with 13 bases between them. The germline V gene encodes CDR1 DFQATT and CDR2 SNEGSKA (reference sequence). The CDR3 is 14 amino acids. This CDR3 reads CSATRQTQNTEAFF. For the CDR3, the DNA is TGCAGTGCTACCCGACAGACCCAGAACACTGAAGCTTTCTTT.

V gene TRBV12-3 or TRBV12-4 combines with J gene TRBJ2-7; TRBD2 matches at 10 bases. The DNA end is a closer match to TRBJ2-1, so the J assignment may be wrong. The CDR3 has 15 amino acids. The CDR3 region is CATDRRTSGYNEQFF. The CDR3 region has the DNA TGTGCCACGGACAGGAGGACTAGCGGATACAATGAGCAGTTCTTC.

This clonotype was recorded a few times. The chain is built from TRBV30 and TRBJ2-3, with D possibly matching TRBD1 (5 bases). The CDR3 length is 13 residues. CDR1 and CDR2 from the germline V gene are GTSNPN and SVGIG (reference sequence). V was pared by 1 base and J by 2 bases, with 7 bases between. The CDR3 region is CAWSEGNTDTQYF. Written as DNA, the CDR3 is TGTGCCTGGAGTGAGGGGAACACAGATACGCAGTATTTT. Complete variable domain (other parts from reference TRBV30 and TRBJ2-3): SQTIHQWPATLVQPVGSPLSLECTVEGTSNPNLYWYRQAAGRGLQLLFYSVGIGQISSEVPQNLSASRPQDRQFILSSKKLLLSDSGFYLCAWSEGNTDTQYFGPGTRLTVL.

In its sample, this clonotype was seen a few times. The DNA of the CDR3 is TGTGCCAGCAGCATCAGGGTCGGCCAGCCCCAGCATTTT. This codes for CASSIRVGQPQHF. The chain has TRBV12-3 or TRBV12-4 and TRBJ1-5; a possible D gene is TRBD1 (5 bases). This CDR3 has 13 amino acids. V lost 6 bases and J 7 bases, leaving 13 bases between the germline ends.

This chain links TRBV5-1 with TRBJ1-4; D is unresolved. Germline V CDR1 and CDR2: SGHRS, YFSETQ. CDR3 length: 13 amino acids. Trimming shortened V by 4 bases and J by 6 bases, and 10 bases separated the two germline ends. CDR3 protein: CASSEGLDEKLFF. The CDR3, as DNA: TGCGCCAGCAGCGAAGGGTTGGATGAAAAACTGTTTTTT.

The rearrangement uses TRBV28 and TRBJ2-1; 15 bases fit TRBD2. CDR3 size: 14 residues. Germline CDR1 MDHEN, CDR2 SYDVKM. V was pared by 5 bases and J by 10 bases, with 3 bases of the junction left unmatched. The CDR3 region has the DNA TGTGCCAGCAGTGGGACTAGCGGGAGGCGGGAGCAGTTCTTC. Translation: CASSGTSGRREQFF.

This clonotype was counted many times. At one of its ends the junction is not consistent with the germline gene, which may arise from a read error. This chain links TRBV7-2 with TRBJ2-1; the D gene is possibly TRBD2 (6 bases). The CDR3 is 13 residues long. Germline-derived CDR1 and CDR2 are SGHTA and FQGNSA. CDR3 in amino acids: CASSLAGSNEQFF. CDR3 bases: TGCGCCAGCAGCTTGGCGGGAAGCAATGAGCAGTTCTTC.

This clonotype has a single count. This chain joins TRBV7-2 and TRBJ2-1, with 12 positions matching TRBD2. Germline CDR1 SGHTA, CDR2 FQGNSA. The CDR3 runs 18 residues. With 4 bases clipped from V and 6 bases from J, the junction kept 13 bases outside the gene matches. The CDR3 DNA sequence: TGTGCCAGCAGCTCGGCACAACTAGCGGGGGGATTCTTCAATGAGCAGTTCTTC. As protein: CASSSAQLAGGFFNEQFF.